This T cell receptor (beta chain) was profiled in a study of blood T cell repertoires in COVID-19. Generated by immunoSEQ multiplex PCR, the TCRdb table keeps only in-frame clones and is missing some. Of 85,000 to 95,000 clones listed, about three quarters are singletons. A few counts support this clone. The receptor was derived from an elderly woman with acute or convalescent COVID-19. Sequencing was performed on peripheral blood.

As DNA, the CDR3 is TGTGCCAGCGGGAGAGGACAGATGGGAACCGGGGAGCTGTTTTTT. Its protein is CASGRGQMGTGELFF. The chain combines TRBV2 with TRBJ2-2; a possible D gene is TRBD1 (6 bases). The germline V gene encodes CDR1 SNHLY and CDR2 FYNNEI. The CDR3 length is 15 residues. The V end lost 8 bases, the J end lost 5 bases, and 18 bases lay between the germline ends.